Sequencing of this T cell receptor beta chain was carried out in a study of OX40 agonist ivuxolimab in advanced cancers. Study details: Ivuxolimab is a fully human IgG2 antibody that activates OX40 (CD134). Hepatocellular carcinoma, melanoma, renal cell or head and neck cancer was diagnosed in the dose-escalation patients. Prior therapy, whether anti-PD-1, anti-PD-L1 or anti-CTLA-4, was allowed, and roughly 40% had some. Subjects had a mean age of about 65 years, with a range of about 23 to 79; around 83% were male.

Only in-frame clones appear in the TCRdb table, and some are missing; sequencing was by immunoSEQ multiplex PCR. The table shows about 63,000 clones, with approximately 90% occurring only once. Germline V lookup: CDR1 ENHRY, CDR2 SYGVKD. Trimming stripped 3 bases from V and 6 bases from J, with 21 bases between. The length of the CDR3 is 16 residues. The source is an adult with an advanced solid tumor such as melanoma, head and neck, liver or kidney cancer. The sample here was CD4+ or CD8+ T cells sorted from blood, taken in a trial of the OX40 agonist ivuxolimab. The rearrangement joins TRBV10-3 to TRBJ2-7; D is perhaps TRBD1 (6 bases). The DNA for the CDR3 is TGTGCCATCAGTGATCCGGCCTCTCAAACAGGGCTCGAGCAGTACTTC. It specifies CAISDPASQTGLEQYF.